This TCR beta chain is drawn from a study of identical twins (dated by TCRdb to about 2016). For the study in its entirety: To test whether fetal clonotypes persist, the study used deep sequencing on TCR alpha and beta repertoires from monozygotic twins, unrelated adults of various ages, and cord blood. Replicate twin experiments were performed at different times using different library preparation protocols to rule out contamination.

All donors were healthy Caucasians. The protocol used for the library was 5' RACE. Sequencing relied on an Illumina HiSeq 2000. A universal primer binding site was added through template switching, and the final cDNA carried a unique molecular identifier so that TCR cDNA molecules could be counted accurately. First-strand cDNA for TCR alpha and beta chains was synthesized from specific primers in the conserved constant-segment region. Each cDNA library was double barcoded, with a SMART-Mk sample barcode plus Illumina barcodes, to control for contamination. TruSeq adapter sequences, together with Illumina sample barcodes, were added in two successive PCR steps. Sequencing of the TCR alpha and beta cDNA libraries was done on the Illumina HiSeq platform using custom primers. For the original study's pipeline: MiGEC processed the raw reads to extract unique molecular identifiers, while MiXCR was used to determine the CDR3 positions. For each individual, recombination models were inferred using an EM algorithm with the repgenHMM and IGoR tools. Shared clonotype analysis was performed with the tcR package in R, normalizing sharing by the product of cloneset sizes. To study raw recombination free of thymic and clonal selection effects, out-of-frame nonproductive sequences were analyzed. TCRdb took the public reads, trimmed them with fastp at Q25, ran MiXCR for clone calling and kept in-frame beta chains. Every CDR3 protein is listed once, alongside the most common genes and DNA of its rows. What appears here as the V and J calls and clone size reflects TCRdb's work, not the paper's. Here the sample has roughly 1,500,000 distinct CDR3 sequences; around a third occur a single time. Of the sample, approximately 0.29% falls within the top ten clones.

As concerns this clonotype: What antigen it recognizes has not been identified. Nothing much larger sits one base from this clone, and base qualities are not available.

The paper as a whole reports these results and caveats: Zero-insertion analyses could be partly confounded by invariant T cells such as MAIT and iNKT, although diverse VJ usage argued against such confounding for most clonotypes. Compared with coincidental sharing between unrelated individuals, an excess of low generation-probability sequences was observed among out-of-frame TCR alpha sequences shared between twins. A weaker excess of twin sharing was found in beta out-of-frame sequences because the signal-to-noise ratio was lowered by fewer shared sequences. In monozygotic twins, recombination models systematically underestimated out-of-frame TCR alpha sharing, but the models matched the sharing seen between unrelated individuals. Because the same donors could not be followed over many years, the conclusions depended on cross-sectional statistical analysis. Fewer insertions were carried by abundant cord blood beta clonotypes; a weaker similar trend was observed in young adult naive repertoires, while no such trend was observed in memory repertoires.

The specimen sequenced was cord blood. This receptor was taken from a newborn girl in good health.

The CDR3 in this case is CASSLPAGLYDYEQYF. The nucleotide sequence reads TGTGCCAGCAGCTTACCGGCGGGACTCTACGACTACGAGCAGTACTTC. The chain is assembled from TRBV7-9 and TRBJ2-1; TRBD2 could be the D gene, as 6 bases match. The assigned J gene may be wrong: the sequence end matches TRBJ2-7 better. In the germline V gene (reference sequence), CDR1 corresponds to SEHNR and CDR2 to FQNEAQ. The CDR3 measures 16 amino acids from cysteine to phenylalanine. The CDR3 DNA has 48 bases and is translated from base 1.